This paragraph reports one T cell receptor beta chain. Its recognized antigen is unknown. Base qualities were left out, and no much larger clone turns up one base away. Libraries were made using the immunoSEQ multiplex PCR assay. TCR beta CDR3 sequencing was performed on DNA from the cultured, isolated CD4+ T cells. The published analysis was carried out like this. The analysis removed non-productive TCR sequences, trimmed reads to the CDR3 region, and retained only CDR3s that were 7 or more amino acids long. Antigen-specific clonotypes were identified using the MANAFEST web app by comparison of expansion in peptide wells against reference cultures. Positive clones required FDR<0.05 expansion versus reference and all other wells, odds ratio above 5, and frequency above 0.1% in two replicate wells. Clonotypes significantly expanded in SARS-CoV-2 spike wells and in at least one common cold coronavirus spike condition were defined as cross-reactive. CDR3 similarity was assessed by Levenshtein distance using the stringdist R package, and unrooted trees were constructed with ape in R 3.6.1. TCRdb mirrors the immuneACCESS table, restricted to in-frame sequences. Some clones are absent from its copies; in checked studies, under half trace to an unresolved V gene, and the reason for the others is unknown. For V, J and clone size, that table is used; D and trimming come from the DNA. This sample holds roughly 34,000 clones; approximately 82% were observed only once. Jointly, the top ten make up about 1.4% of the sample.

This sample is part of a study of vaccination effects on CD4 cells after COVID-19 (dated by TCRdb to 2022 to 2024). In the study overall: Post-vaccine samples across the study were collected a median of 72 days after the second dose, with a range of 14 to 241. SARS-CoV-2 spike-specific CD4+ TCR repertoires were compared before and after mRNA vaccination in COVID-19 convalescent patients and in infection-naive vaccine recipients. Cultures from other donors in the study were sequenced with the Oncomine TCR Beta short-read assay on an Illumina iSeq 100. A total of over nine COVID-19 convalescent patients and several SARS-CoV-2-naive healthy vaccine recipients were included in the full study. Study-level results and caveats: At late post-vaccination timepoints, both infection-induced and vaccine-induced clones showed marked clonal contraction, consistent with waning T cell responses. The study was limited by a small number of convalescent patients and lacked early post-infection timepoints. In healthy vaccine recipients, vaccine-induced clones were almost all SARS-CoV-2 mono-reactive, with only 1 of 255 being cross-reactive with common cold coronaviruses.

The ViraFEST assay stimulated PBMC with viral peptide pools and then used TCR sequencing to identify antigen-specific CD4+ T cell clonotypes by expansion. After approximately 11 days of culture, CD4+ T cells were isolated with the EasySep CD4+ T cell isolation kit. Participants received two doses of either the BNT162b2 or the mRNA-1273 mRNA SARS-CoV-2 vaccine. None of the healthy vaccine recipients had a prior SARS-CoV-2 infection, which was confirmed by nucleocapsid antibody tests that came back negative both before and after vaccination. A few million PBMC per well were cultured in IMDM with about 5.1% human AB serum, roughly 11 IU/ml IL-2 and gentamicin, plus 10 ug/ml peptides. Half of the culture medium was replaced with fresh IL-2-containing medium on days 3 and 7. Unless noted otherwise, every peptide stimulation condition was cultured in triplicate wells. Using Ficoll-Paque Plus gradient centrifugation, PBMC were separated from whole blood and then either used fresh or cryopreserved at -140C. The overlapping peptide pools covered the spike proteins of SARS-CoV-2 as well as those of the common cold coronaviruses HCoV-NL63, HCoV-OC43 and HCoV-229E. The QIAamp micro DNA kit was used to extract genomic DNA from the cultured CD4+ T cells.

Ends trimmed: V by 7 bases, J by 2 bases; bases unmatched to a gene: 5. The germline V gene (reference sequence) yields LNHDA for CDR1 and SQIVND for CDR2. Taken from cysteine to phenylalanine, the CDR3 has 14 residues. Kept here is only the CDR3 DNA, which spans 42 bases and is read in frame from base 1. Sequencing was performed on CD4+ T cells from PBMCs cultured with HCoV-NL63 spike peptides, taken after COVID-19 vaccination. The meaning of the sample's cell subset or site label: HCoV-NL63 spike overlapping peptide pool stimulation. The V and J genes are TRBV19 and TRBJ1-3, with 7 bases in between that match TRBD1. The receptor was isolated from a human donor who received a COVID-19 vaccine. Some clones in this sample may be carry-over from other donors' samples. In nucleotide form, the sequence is TGTGCCAGTAACAGACAGGGAGCTGGAAACACCATATATTTT. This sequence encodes CASNRQGAGNTIYF.